This T cell receptor beta chain was captured in a study of cytomegalovirus exposure and HLA in healthy donors. Amplification used 60 Vbeta primers and 13 Jbeta primers. Sequencing used immunoSEQ multiplex PCR; TCRdb keeps in-frame clones, though not all of them. The top ten clones hold about 1.2% of a sample with approximately 140,000 clones, 70% to 85% of them seen once. Germline V CDR1 and CDR2: MGHRA, YSYEKL. V was trimmed by 4 bases and J by 5 bases, leaving 17 bases between them. The CDR3 has 15 amino acids. The receptor comes from a boy under 18 in good health and CMV-seronegative. The V and J genes are TRBV4-1 and TRBJ2-5; D is ambiguous. The specimen sequenced was PBMCs. This chain's CDR3 is CASSPIAPSQETQYF. In nucleotides, the CDR3 is TGCGCCAGCAGCCCAATCGCCCCCAGTCAGGAGACCCAGTACTTC.